What follows are 6 T cell receptor beta chains derived from one specimen sequenced in a study of identical twins. Each CDR3 protein gets one entry after TCRdb re-called the 5' RACE reads with MiXCR. The data contain under 300,000 distinct CDR3 sequences, over 13% of them singletons. The sample consisted of memory (CD45RO+) T cells sorted from blood. These receptors all stem from a woman aged 18-35 years in good health.

The J gene is TRBJ1-2, the V gene TRBV29-1; the match to TRBD1 covers 7 bases. Germline CDR1 SQVTM, CDR2 ANQGSEA. V lost 4 bases and J lost 3; bases outside the gene matches: 11. This CDR3 spans 15 amino acids. The CDR3 bases are TGCAGCGTTGGGGTGACAGGGCGCCCTGACTATGGCTACACCTTC. The encoded protein is CSVGVTGRPDYGYTF.

This clonotype appeared many times. CDR3 residues: CASSPGTDSSYNEQFF. DNA for the CDR3: TGTGCCAGCAGCCCAGGGACGGATAGCTCCTACAATGAGCAGTTCTTC. The chain couples TRBV7-9 to TRBJ2-1; D tentatively reads TRBD1 or TRBD2 (5 bases each). V was clipped by 5 bases and J by 0 bases, with 14 bases between them. The CDR3 has 16 residues. Germline V gene sequence: CDR1 SEHNR, CDR2 FQNEAQ (reference sequence).

This clonotype was seen only a few times. V is TRBV6-1 and J is TRBJ2-1; TRBD2 matches 9 bases. V lost 6 bases, J lost 7 bases, and 13 bases stayed unmatched. The CDR3 has 16 residues. In germline, CDR1 is MNHNS, CDR2 SASEGT. The chain's CDR3 is CASSPERAGGANEQFF. The DNA of the CDR3 is TGTGCCAGCAGCCCTGAGAGAGCGGGGGGAGCAAATGAGCAGTTCTTC.

This clonotype was recorded at least ten times. V and J are TRBV20-1 and TRBJ2-5; 9 bases line up with TRBD1. After removal of 5 bases from V and 2 bases from J, the junction contained 3 bases not matched to a gene. CDR3 length equals 13 residues. Looked up from germline, CDR1 is DFQATT and CDR2 is SNEGSKA (reference sequence). The CDR3 sequence: CSAPDRGQETQYF. The DNA for the CDR3 is TGCAGTGCTCCCGACAGGGGGCAAGAGACCCAGTACTTC.

The V call is TRBV9, the J call TRBJ2-2; 8 bases align to TRBD2. The germline gives CDR1 SGDLS, CDR2 YYNGEE. Trimming cost V 0 bases and J 4 bases; bases outside gene matches: 5. The CDR3 has 16 residues. In nucleotides, the CDR3 is TGTGCCAGCAGCGTAGCCCCCCTAGCGGGCACCGGGGAGCTGTTTTTT. Translated: CASSVAPLAGTGELFF.

This clonotype was found a few times. The CDR3: CASSDWPRRTEAFF. The CDR3, as DNA: TGTGCCAGCAGTGACTGGCCCCGGCGGACTGAAGCTTTCTTT. This chain uses TRBV6-4 with TRBJ1-1; D remains ambiguous. The CDR3 is 14 amino acids. CDR1 and CDR2 (germline): MRHNA, SNTAGT. Trimming left V 1 base short and J 5 bases short, with 11 bases between.